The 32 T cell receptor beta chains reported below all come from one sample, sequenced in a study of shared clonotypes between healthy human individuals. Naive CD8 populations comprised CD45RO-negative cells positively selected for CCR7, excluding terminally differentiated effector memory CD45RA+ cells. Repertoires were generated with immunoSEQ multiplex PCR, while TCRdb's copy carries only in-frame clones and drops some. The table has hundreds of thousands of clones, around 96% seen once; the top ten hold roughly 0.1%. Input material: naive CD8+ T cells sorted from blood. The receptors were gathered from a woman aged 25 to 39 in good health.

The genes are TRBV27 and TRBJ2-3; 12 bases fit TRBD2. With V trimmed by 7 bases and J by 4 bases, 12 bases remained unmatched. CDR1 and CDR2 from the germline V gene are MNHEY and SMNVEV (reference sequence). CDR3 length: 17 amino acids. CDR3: CASNPEPLAGGSDTQYF. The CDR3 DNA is TGTGCCAGCAACCCTGAGCCACTAGCGGGAGGCTCAGATACGCAGTATTTT.

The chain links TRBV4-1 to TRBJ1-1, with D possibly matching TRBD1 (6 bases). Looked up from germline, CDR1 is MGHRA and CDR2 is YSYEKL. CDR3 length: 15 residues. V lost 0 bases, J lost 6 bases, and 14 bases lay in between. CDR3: CASSQDGGDISEAFF. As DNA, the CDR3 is TGCGCCAGCAGCCAAGATGGGGGGGACATTTCTGAAGCTTTCTTT.

For the CDR3, the DNA is TGTGCCAGCAGTTACTCGACCCATAATGAGCAGTTCTTC. Residues: CASSYSTHNEQFF. The chain is built from TRBV6-6 and TRBJ2-1, with D unclear. With 0 bases removed from V and 7 bases from J, the gap between germline ends came to 7 bases. Germline values: CDR1 MNHNY, CDR2 SVGAGI (reference sequence). This CDR3 has 13 amino acids.

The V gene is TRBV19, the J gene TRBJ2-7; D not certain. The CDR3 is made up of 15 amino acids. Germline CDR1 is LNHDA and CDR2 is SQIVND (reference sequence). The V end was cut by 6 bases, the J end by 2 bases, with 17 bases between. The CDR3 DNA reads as TGTGCCAGTAGCCTCCTGGCAGACCGGACCTACGAGCAGTACTTC. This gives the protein CASSLLADRTYEQYF.

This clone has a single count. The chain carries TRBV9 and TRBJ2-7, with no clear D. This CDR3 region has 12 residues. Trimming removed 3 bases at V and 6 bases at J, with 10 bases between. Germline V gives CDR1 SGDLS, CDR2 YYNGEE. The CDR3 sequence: CASSAHPGEQYF. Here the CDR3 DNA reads TGTGCCAGCAGCGCTCACCCGGGCGAGCAGTACTTC.

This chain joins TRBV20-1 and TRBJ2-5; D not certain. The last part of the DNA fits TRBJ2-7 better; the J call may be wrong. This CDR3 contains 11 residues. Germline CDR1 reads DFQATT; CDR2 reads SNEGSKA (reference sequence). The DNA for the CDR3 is TGCAGTGCACTAACACCAGGCGAGCAGTACTTC. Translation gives CSALTPGEQYF.

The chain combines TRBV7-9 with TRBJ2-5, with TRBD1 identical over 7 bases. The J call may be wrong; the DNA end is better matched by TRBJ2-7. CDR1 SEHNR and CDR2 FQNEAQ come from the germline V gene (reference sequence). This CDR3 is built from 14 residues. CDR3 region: CASSLGGQTYEQYF. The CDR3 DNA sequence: TGTGCCAGCAGCTTAGGGGGACAGACCTACGAGCAGTACTTC.

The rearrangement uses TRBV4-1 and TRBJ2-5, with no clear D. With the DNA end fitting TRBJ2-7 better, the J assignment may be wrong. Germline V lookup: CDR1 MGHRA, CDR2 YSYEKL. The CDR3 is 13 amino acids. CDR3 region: CASSPGGSYEQYF. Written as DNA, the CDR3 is TGCGCCAGCAGCCCGGGCGGCTCCTACGAGCAGTACTTC.

The DNA of the CDR3 is TGCGCCAGCAGTAGGCAGGAGATCTACGAGCAGTACTTC. It is translated as CASSRQEIYEQYF. The J gene is TRBJ2-7, the V gene TRBV23-1; no reliable D call. TRBV23-1 is treated as an ORF (open reading frame) with a function not yet certain. The CDR3 runs to 13 residues. V was cut by 5 bases and J by 3 bases, with 11 bases left in between.

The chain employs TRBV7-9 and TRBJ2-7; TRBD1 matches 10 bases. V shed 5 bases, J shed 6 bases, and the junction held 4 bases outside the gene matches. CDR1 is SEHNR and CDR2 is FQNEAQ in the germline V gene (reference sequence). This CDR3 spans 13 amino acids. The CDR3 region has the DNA TGTGCCAGCAGCCGGGACAGGGGATCCGAGCAGTACTTC. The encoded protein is CASSRDRGSEQYF.

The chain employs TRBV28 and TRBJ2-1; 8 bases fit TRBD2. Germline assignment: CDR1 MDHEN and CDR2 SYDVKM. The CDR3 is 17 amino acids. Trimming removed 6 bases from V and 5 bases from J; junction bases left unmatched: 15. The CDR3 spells CASSPRTGTRGNNEQFF. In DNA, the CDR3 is TGTGCCAGCAGCCCCCGGACCGGGACTAGAGGGAACAATGAGCAGTTCTTC. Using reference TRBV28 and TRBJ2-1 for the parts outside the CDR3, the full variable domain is DVKVTQSSRYLVKRTGEKVFLECVQDMDHENMFWYRQDPGLGLRLIYFSYDVKMKEKGDIPEGYSVSREKKERFSLILESASTNQTSMYLCASSPRTGTRGNNEQFFGPGTRLTVL.

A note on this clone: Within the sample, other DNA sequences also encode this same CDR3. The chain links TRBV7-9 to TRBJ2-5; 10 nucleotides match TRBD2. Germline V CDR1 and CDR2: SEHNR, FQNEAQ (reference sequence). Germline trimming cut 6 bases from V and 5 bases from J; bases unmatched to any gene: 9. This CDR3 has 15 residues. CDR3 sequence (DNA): TGTGCCAGCAGTCAACGAGCGGGAGGGCCGGAGACCCAGTACTTC. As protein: CASSQRAGGPETQYF.

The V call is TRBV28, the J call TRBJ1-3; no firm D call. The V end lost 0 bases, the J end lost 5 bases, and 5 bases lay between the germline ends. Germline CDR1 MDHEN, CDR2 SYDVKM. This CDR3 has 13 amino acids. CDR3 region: CASSLWERNTIYF. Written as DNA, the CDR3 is TGTGCCAGCAGTTTATGGGAGAGAAACACCATATATTTT.

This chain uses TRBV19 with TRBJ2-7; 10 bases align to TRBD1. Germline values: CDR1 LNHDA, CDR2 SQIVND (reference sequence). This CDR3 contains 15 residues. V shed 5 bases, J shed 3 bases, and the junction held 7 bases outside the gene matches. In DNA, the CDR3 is TGTGCCAGTAGTCACGGGACAGGGGACTTCTACGAGCAGTACTTC. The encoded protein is CASSHGTGDFYEQYF.

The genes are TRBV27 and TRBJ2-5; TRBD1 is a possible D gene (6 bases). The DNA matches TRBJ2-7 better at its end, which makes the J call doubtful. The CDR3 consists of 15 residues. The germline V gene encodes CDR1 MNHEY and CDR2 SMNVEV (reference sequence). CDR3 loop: CASSLSPGHIYEQYF. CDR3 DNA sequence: TGTGCCAGCAGTTTATCCCCGGGACACATTTACGAGCAGTACTTC.

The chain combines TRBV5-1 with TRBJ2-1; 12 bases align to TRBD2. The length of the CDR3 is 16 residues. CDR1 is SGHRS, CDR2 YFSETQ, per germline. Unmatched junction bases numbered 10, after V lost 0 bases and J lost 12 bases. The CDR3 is CASSLGLAGGPDSQFF. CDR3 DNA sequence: TGCGCCAGCAGCTTGGGGCTAGCGGGAGGGCCCGATTCGCAGTTCTTC.

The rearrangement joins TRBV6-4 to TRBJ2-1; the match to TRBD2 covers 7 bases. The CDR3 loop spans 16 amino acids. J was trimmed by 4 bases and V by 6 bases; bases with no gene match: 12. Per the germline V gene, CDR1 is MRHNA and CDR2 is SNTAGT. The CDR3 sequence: CASSLQAGSAYNEQFF. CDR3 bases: TGTGCCAGCAGCCTTCAAGCGGGGAGTGCGTACAATGAGCAGTTCTTC.

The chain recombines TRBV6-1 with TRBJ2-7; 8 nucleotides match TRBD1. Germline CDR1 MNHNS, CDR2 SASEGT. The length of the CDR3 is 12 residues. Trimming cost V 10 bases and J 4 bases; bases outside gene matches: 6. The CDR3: CANSGTGYEQYF. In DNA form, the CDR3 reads TGTGCCAACTCCGGGACAGGTTACGAGCAGTACTTC.

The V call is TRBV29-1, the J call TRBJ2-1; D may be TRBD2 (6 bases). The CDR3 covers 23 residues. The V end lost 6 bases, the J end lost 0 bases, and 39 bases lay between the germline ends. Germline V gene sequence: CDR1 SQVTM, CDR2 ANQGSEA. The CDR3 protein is CSVDRRAPYSSMNSGSSYNEQFF. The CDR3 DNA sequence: TGCAGCGTGGACCGCCGGGCCCCGTACTCCTCGATGAATAGCGGAAGCTCCTACAATGAGCAGTTCTTC.

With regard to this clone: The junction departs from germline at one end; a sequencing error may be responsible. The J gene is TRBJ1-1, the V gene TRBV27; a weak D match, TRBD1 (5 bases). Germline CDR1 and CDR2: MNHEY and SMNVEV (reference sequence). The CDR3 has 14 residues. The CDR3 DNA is TGTGCCAGCAGTCTATCCGGGGCGCCCACTGAAGCTTTCTTT. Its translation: CASSLSGAPTEAFF.

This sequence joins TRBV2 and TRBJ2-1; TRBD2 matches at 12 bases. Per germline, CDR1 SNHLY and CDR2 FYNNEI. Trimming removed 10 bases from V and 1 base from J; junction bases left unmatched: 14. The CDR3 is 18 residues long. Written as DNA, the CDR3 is TGTGCCACCCAAGAGTACGGACTAGCGGGACGATCCTACAATGAGCAGTTCTTC. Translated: CATQEYGLAGRSYNEQFF.

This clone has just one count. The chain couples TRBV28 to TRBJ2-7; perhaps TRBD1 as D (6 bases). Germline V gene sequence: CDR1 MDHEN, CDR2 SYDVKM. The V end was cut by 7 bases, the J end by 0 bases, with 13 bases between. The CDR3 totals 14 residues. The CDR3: CASTPRGFSYEQYF. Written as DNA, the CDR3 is TGTGCCAGCACCCCAAGGGGGTTCTCCTACGAGCAGTACTTC.

The CDR3 protein is CASSFPLAGSSQETQYF. Written as DNA, the CDR3 is TGTGCCAGCAGTTTCCCCTTAGCGGGGTCCTCACAAGAGACCCAGTACTTC. V gene TRBV28 combines with J gene TRBJ2-5; 8 nucleotides match TRBD2. The CDR3 covers 17 residues. Germline V CDR1 and CDR2: MDHEN, SYDVKM. Unmatched junction bases numbered 11, after V lost 3 bases and J lost 2 bases.

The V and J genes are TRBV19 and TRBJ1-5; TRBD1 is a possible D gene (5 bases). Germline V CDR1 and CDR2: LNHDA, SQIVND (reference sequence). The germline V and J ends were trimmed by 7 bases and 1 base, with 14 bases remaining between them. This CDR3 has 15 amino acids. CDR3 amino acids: CASTPRGRSNQPQHF. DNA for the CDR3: TGTGCCAGTACCCCCCGGGGACGGAGCAATCAGCCCCAGCATTTT.

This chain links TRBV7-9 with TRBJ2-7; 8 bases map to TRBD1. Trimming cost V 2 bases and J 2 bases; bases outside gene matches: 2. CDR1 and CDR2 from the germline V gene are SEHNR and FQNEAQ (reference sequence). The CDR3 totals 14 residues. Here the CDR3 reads CASSLLGQAYEQYF. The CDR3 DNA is TGTGCCAGCAGCTTACTGGGACAGGCCTACGAGCAGTACTTC.

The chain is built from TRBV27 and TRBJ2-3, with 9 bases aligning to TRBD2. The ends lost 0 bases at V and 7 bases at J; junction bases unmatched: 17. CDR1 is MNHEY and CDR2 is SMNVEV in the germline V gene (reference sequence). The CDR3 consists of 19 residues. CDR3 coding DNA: TGTGCCAGCAGTTTATCTGACCAGGTGTGGCGGGGGGGAAGGAATACGCAGTATTTT. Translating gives CASSLSDQVWRGGRNTQYF.

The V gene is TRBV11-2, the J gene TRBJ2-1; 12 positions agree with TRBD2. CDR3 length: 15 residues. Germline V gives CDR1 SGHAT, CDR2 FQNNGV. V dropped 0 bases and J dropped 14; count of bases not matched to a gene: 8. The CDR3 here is CASSLDRTSGNSEFF. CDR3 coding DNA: TGTGCCAGCAGCTTAGATCGGACTAGCGGGAACTCCGAGTTCTTC.

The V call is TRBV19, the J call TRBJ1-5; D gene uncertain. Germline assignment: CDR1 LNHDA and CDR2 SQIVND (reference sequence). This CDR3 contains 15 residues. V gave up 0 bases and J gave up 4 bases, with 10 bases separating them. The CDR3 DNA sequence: TGTGCCAGTAGTATAGACGGAAGGGTTAATCAGCCCCAGCATTTT. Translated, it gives CASSIDGRVNQPQHF.

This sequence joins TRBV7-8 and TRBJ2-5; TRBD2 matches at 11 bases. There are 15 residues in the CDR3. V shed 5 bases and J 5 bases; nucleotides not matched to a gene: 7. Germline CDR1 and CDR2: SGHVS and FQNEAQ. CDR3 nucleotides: TGTGCCAGCAGCGTTAGCGGGAGGGCCGGGGAGACCCAGTACTTC. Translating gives CASSVSGRAGETQYF.

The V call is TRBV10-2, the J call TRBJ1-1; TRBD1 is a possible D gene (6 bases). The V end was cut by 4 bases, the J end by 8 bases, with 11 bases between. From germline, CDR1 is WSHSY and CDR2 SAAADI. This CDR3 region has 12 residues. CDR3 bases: TGCGCCAGCAGTGTTCACAGGGTGGAAGCTTTCTTT. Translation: CASSVHRVEAFF.

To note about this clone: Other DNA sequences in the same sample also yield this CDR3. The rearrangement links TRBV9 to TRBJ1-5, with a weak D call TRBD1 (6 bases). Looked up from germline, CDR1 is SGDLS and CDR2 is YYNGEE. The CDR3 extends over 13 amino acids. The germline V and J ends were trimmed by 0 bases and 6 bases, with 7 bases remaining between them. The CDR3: CASSVGGRQPQHF. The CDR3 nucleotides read TGTGCCAGCAGCGTAGGGGGGCGTCAGCCCCAGCATTTT. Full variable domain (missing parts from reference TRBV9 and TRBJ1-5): DSGVTQTPKHLITATGQRVTLRCSPRSGDLSVYWYQQSLDQGLQFLIQYYNGEERAKGNILERFSAQQFPDLHSELNLSSLELGDSALYFCASSVGGRQPQHFGDGTRLSIL.

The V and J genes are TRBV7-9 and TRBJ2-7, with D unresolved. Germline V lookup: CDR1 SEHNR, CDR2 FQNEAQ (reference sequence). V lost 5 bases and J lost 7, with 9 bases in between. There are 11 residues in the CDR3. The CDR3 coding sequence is TGTGCCAGCAGCCCTGCGGCTGAGCAGTACTTC. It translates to CASSPAAEQYF.